This TCR beta chain was observed in a study of beta chain features in type 1 diabetes. Study-wide results and limits: All four CD4+ subsets from Type 1 diabetes patients carried moderately but significantly shorter TCRB CDR3s.

CD45RO/CCR7/CD25/CD127/CD95/CD27 separated CD4+ naive, central memory, regulatory and stem cell-like memory cells by sorting. Reverse transcription of all isolated RNA meant that expressed TCRB transcripts were sequenced. Data came from immunoSEQ multiplex PCR; TCRdb stores just in-frame clones and leaves some out. The top ten clones hold about 0.015% of a sample with about 270,000 clones, roughly an eighth of them seen once. This clone was observed a handful of times. The antigen remains undetermined. The source of this sequence is a man between 25 and 39 years old with type 1 diabetes. Source material: naive CD4+ T cells from blood.

This CDR3 is CASSPVFNRVDEQYF. For the CDR3, the DNA is TGTGCCAGCTCACCGGTTTTTAATAGAGTAGACGAGCAGTACTTC. This chain uses TRBV18 with TRBJ2-7; D unresolved. Trimming stripped 3 bases from V and 5 bases from J, with 17 bases between. The CDR3 totals 15 residues. Germline V lookup: CDR1 KGHSH, CDR2 LQKENI. Supplemented by reference TRBV18 and TRBJ2-7, the full variable domain reads NAGVMQNPRHLVRRRGQEARLRCSPMKGHSHVYWYRQLPEEGLKFMVYLQKENIIDESGMPKERFSAEFPKEGPSILRIQQVVRGDSAAYFCASSPVFNRVDEQYFGPGTRLTVT.